This T cell receptor beta chain stems from a study of regulatory T cells in long-lasting Graves disease. There are 14 residues in the CDR3. V was pared by 6 bases and J by 3 bases, with 11 bases between. Germline V CDR1 and CDR2: ENHRY, SYGVKD. Study observations and caveats: Comparison showed that persistent patients shared more public clonotypes (over 2,500) than new patients (roughly 1,000). Compared with new cases, persistent Graves' patients showed reduced TCR diversity.

Of note for this clonotype: The antigen remains unidentified.

Time point given: persistent/refractory GD, antithyroid drugs over 5 years with positive TRAb. From RNA extracted from PBMCs, the TCR library was made. Assembly of TCR beta libraries relied on iRepertoire HTBI primers together with Arm-PCR of CDR3 regions. TCRdb reprocessed the multiplex PCR reads via MiXCR and lists one record per CDR3 protein. Of about 460,000 distinct CDR3 sequences detected, 20% to 25% appear once; the ten largest clones hold around 13%. The TCR sequence derives from a female donor with Graves disease. This chain uses TRBV10-3 with TRBJ1-4, with a possible D match to TRBD1 (6 bases). The sample was peripheral blood mononuclear cells (PBMCs), taken when the disease was refractory, from a patient treated with antithyroid drugs. CDR3 nucleotide sequence: TGTGCCATCAGCCCAGGGGTGGCTAATGAAAAACTGTTTTTT. This codes for CAISPGVANEKLFF.